These T cell receptor beta chains were read from a single sample in a study of response to subunit inactivated influenza vaccine. TCRdb reprocessed the RT-PCR reads via MiXCR and lists one record per CDR3 protein. The sample lists about 480,000 distinct CDR3 sequences, over 9.5% occurring once. Source: PBMCs from blood, taken roughly 45 days after vaccination. Receptors originate from a man in his forties or fifties who received an inactivated influenza vaccine. Each CDR3 is given without its conserved first and last residue.

v_gene,j_gene,CDR3aa
TRBV5-1,TRBJ1-1,ASSLRGTEAF
TRBV4-1,TRBJ2-7,ASSQVGRGKGFDEQY
TRBV29-1,TRBJ2-1,TVREGPYNEQF
TRBV29-1,TRBJ1-1,SVRGGRGTEAF
TRBV21-1,TRBJ2-7,ASSTHRGYEQY
TRBV6-1,TRBJ2-7,ASSNRVRGYEQY
TRBV20-1,TRBJ2-3,SAPSGALGDTQY
TRBV7-8,TRBJ2-7,ASSPSGLAGAGEQY
TRBV4-2,TRBJ2-5,ASSQDLTGSRETQY
TRBV20-1,TRBJ2-3,SAGRVAGGKGTDTQY
TRBV7-9,TRBJ2-2,ASSYRADGELF
TRBV13,TRBJ2-7,ASSPPPYEQY
TRBV12-3/TRBV12-4,TRBJ2-5,ASSSPGLAGLGTQY
TRBV7-2,TRBJ2-2,ASSTNGGLNTGELF
TRBV20-1,TRBJ2-2,SARKPNTGELF
TRBV7-9,TRBJ2-3,ASSFGGPSTDTQY
TRBV5-5,TRBJ1-1,ASSFSSGDGEAF
TRBV28,TRBJ2-1,ASRGRTYNEQF
TRBV6-1,TRBJ1-2,ASSPPTGIYGYT
TRBV6-2/TRBV6-3,TRBJ1-1,ASSYSFLDQGAGTEAF
TRBV7-2,TRBJ2-3,ASSFKAGGSDTQY
TRBV7-2,TRBJ2-1,ASSLWLAGNNEQF
TRBV20-1,TRBJ2-1,SAPLAASSYNEQF
TRBV7-4,TRBJ2-3,ASSLGSGAPGLNTQY
TRBV20-1,TRBJ2-7,SAQTDRAGVYEQY